This TCR beta chain was recovered during a study of OX40 agonist ivuxolimab in advanced cancers. The CDR3 extends over 17 amino acids. CDR1 and CDR2 (germline): MNHEY, SMNVEV (reference sequence). V was clipped by 5 bases and J by 0 bases, with 18 bases between them. Assay: immunoSEQ multiplex PCR; the TCRdb copy retains only in-frame clones and omits some. The table shows 60,000 to 75,000 clones, with approximately 78% occurring only once. Sequencing was performed on CD4+ or CD8+ T cells sorted from blood, taken in a trial of the OX40 agonist ivuxolimab. The TCR originated in an adult with an advanced solid tumor such as melanoma, head and neck, liver or kidney cancer. V gene TRBV27 combines with J gene TRBJ2-3; D gene unclear. This chain's CDR3 is CASSPKRLLTSTDTQYF. The DNA of the CDR3 is TGTGCCAGCAGTCCCAAGAGACTGCTTACTAGCACAGATACGCAGTATTTT.